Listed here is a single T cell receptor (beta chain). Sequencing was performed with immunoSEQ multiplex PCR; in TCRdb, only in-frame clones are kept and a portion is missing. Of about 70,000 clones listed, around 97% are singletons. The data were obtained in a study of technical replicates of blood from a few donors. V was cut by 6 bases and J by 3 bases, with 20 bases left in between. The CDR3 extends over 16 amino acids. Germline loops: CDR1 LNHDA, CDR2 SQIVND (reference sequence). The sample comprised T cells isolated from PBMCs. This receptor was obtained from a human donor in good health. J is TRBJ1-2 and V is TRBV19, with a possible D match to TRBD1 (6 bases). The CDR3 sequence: CASSQRTALRDYGYTF. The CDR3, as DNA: TGTGCCAGTAGCCAAAGGACAGCTTTAAGGGACTATGGCTACACCTTC.